This T cell receptor beta chain was captured by sequencing in a study of blood T cells in healthy people across ages. Using a J-beta primer mix together with a sample-barcoded 5' primer, a second PCR was run for about 6 to 12 cycles. TCRdb re-derived calls from the 5' RACE reads in MiXCR, one entry per CDR3 protein. The sample holds roughly 640,000 distinct CDR3 sequences, roughly 31% seen once. Comments on this clonotype: A read error may produce the germline difference seen at one junction end.

Sequencing was carried out using blood. This receptor was taken from a woman of 80 years or more in good health.

CDR3 in DNA: TGTGCCAGCAGCTTGGAACAGGGGACACCCCGCCACTTT. It translates to CASSLEQGTPRHF. V is TRBV7-9 and J is TRBJ1-6, with TRBD1 matching 7 bases. CDR3 length: 13 residues. The germline V gene has CDR1 SEHNR and CDR2 FQNEAQ (reference sequence).